One and the same sample provided the 19 T cell receptor beta chains below, sequenced in a study of blood T cell repertoires in COVID-19. The assay was immunoSEQ multiplex PCR, and TCRdb's table has in-frame clones only and misses some. The table shows 19,000 or so clones, with more than 85% occurring only once. Sequencing input: peripheral blood. Receptors were obtained from a man aged 65 to 85 with acute or convalescent COVID-19.

The chain recombines TRBV18 with TRBJ2-7; tentatively, D is TRBD2 (5 bases). This CDR3 comprises 15 residues. Germline V CDR1 and CDR2: KGHSH, LQKENI. V was shortened by 0 bases and J by 1 base, with 10 bases between the two germline ends. CDR3 residues: CASSPPGIGSYEQYF. The DNA of the CDR3 is TGTGCCAGCTCACCACCCGGGATAGGATCCTACGAGCAGTACTTC.

The V and J genes are TRBV10-3 and TRBJ2-1; 8 nucleotides match TRBD2. CDR1 ENHRY and CDR2 SYGVKD come from the germline V gene. This CDR3 is built from 12 residues. With V trimmed by 3 bases and J by 15 bases, 7 bases remained unmatched. This CDR3 reads CAISEVAGWLFF. CDR3 in DNA: TGTGCCATCAGTGAAGTAGCGGGATGGTTGTTCTTC.

This clone was observed a handful of times. The genes are TRBV7-2 and TRBJ2-7; 10 nucleotides agree with TRBD1. Germline values: CDR1 SGHTA, CDR2 FQGNSA. CDR3 length: 15 residues. The J segment lost 5 bases and the V segment lost 3 bases, leaving 7 bases of the junction unmatched. The CDR3 coding sequence is TGTGCCAGCAGCTTGCAGACAGGGGGCATCAACGAGCAGTACTTC. Protein product: CASSLQTGGINEQYF.

This chain joins TRBV7-3 and TRBJ2-2; 7 bases are a match to TRBD1. The J segment lost 5 bases and the V segment lost 3 bases, leaving 3 bases of the junction unmatched. Germline lookup yields CDR1 SGHTA and CDR2 FQGTGA. The CDR3 totals 14 residues. The CDR3 region is CASSLQQGTGELFF. CDR3 nucleotide sequence: TGTGCCAGCAGCTTGCAACAGGGGACCGGGGAGCTGTTTTTT.

The chain employs TRBV5-1 and TRBJ2-7, with TRBD2 identical over 16 bases. Trimming took 4 bases from V and 0 from J; bases not matched to a gene: 7. The CDR3 loop spans 18 amino acids. Germline lookup yields CDR1 SGHRS and CDR2 YFSETQ. CDR3 amino acids: CASSKTGTSGRDSYEQYF. The CDR3 DNA is TGCGCCAGCAGCAAGACCGGGACTAGCGGGAGGGACTCCTACGAGCAGTACTTC. The complete variable domain, with remaining parts taken from reference TRBV5-1 and TRBJ2-7, reads KAGVTQTPRYLIKTRGQQVTLSCSPISGHRSVSWYQQTPGQGLQFLFEYFSETQRNKGNFPGRFSGRQFSNSRSEMNVSTLELGDSALYLCASSKTGTSGRDSYEQYFGPGTRLTVT.

The chain joins TRBV25-1 to TRBJ2-7, with TRBD2 matching 7 bases. From germline, CDR1 is MGHDK and CDR2 SYGVNS. This CDR3 contains 13 residues. CDR3 bases: TGTAAAACCCGCGGGAGAGGGGACTACGAGCAGTACTTC. Residues: CKTRGRGDYEQYF.

The chain combines TRBV4-3 with TRBJ2-7; 9 positions agree with TRBD1. CDR1 is LGHNA, CDR2 YSLEER, per germline. Trimming removed 0 bases from V and 6 bases from J; junction bases left unmatched: 9. The CDR3 totals 16 residues. The CDR3 bases are TGCGCCAGCAGCCAAGAGGGGGGACAGGGCGGCGGCGAGCAGTACTTC. Protein sequence: CASSQEGGQGGGEQYF.

V and J are TRBV4-1 and TRBJ2-4; 8 bases match TRBD2. The CDR3 spans 16 residues. Germline lookup yields CDR1 MGHRA and CDR2 YSYEKL. J lost 4 bases, V lost 2 bases, and 7 bases had no gene match. Here the CDR3 DNA reads TGCGCCAGCAGCCAACCTTTGAGCGGGGGAAAAAACATTCAGTACTTC. It encodes CASSQPLSGGKNIQYF.

In its sample, this clone was seen a few times. The J gene is TRBJ1-2, the V gene TRBV5-1, with 7 bases lining up with TRBD1. The CDR3 has 15 residues. With V trimmed by 0 bases and J by 3 bases, 5 bases remained unmatched. The germline gives CDR1 SGHRS, CDR2 YFSETQ. The CDR3 DNA reads TGCGCCAGCAGCTTGGAAGAGGGGGCCCACTATGGCTACACCTTC. Encoded protein: CASSLEEGAHYGYTF.

This clone was seen a single time. This chain uses TRBV5-1 with TRBJ1-2; 9 bases map to TRBD1. With 0 bases clipped from V and 0 bases from J, the junction kept 3 bases outside the gene matches. The CDR3 extends over 16 amino acids. Germline V gives CDR1 SGHRS, CDR2 YFSETQ. CDR3 loop: CASSLGQGEANYGYTF. CDR3 bases: TGCGCCAGCAGCTTGGGACAGGGGGAAGCTAACTATGGCTACACCTTC.

The chain joins TRBV27 to TRBJ1-3; D remains unclear. This CDR3 contains 17 residues. CDR1 and CDR2 (germline): MNHEY, SMNVEV (reference sequence). The V and J ends lost 4 bases and 2 bases respectively, with 18 bases between them. CDR3 sequence reads: CASSSWADRDAGNTIYF. The CDR3 nucleotides read TGTGCCAGCAGTTCTTGGGCAGATAGAGATGCTGGAAACACCATATATTTT.

This clone appeared a single time. The rearrangement joins TRBV7-9 to TRBJ2-1; D not resolved. CDR1 SEHNR and CDR2 FQNEAQ come from the germline V gene (reference sequence). CDR3 length: 16 amino acids. The V end lost 1 base, the J end lost 7 bases, and 17 bases lay between the germline ends. Written as DNA, the CDR3 is TGTGCCAGCAGCTTAGGACTCTCTCGGGTGTGGAATGAGCAGTTCTTC. Its translation is CASSLGLSRVWNEQFF. Drawing the rest from reference TRBV7-9 and TRBJ2-1, the complete variable domain is DTGVSQNPRHKITKRGQNVTFRCDPISEHNRLYWYRQTLGQGPEFLTYFQNEAQLEKSRLLSDRFSAERPKGSFSTLEIQRTEQGDSAMYLCASSLGLSRVWNEQFFGPGTRLTVL.

This rearrangement joins TRBV7-2 to TRBJ1-6; weak D call: TRBD1 (6 bases). Germline CDR1 is SGHTA and CDR2 is FQGNSA. The CDR3 sequence is 15 residues long. The germline V and J ends were trimmed by 5 bases and 10 bases, with 18 bases remaining between them. The CDR3 sequence is CASSPGGREGSPLHF. CDR3 DNA: TGTGCCAGCAGCCCGGGGGGCAGGGAAGGATCACCCCTCCACTTT.

The chain recombines TRBV9 with TRBJ2-3, with a tentative D call TRBD1 (6 bases). V lost 3 bases, J lost 0 bases, and 11 bases lay in between. This CDR3 spans 15 amino acids. Looked up from germline, CDR1 is SGDLS and CDR2 is YYNGEE. For the CDR3, the DNA is TGTGCCAGCAGCGGAGGACAGCTCAGCACAGATACGCAGTATTTT. Its protein product is CASSGGQLSTDTQYF.

The CDR3 nucleotides are TGTGCCAGCAGCAAGGGAGCAGATACGCAGTATTTT. Encoded protein: CASSKGADTQYF. This chain connects TRBV7-2 to TRBJ2-3; perhaps TRBD2 as D (5 bases). V dropped 5 bases and J dropped 4 bases, with 7 bases sitting between them. The CDR3 sequence is 12 residues long. The germline V gene encodes CDR1 SGHTA and CDR2 FQGNSA.

The chain employs TRBV11-2 and TRBJ2-4, with D maybe TRBD2 (5 bases). CDR3 size: 13 residues. CDR1 SGHAT and CDR2 FQNNGV come from the germline V gene. The V end was cut by 8 bases, the J end by 0 bases, with 8 bases between. The CDR3 region has the DNA TGTGCCAGCGCTAGCCTAGCCAAAAACATTCAGTACTTC. Translation: CASASLAKNIQYF.

This rearrangement joins TRBV3-1 (or the pseudogene TRBV3-2) to TRBJ2-7; 10 nucleotides line up with TRBD2. The V gene end was trimmed by 3 bases and the J gene end by 5 bases; junction bases not matched to a gene: 7. The CDR3 spans 15 residues. Looked up from germline, CDR1 is LGHDT and CDR2 is YNNKEL (reference sequence). The CDR3 DNA is TGTGCCAGCAGCCAGTCTCTAGCGGGAGCCCACGAGCAGTACTTC. Residues: CASSQSLAGAHEQYF.

The chain combines TRBV5-1 with TRBJ2-7, with D perhaps TRBD1 (5 bases). The CDR3 extends over 13 amino acids. Germline assignment: CDR1 SGHRS and CDR2 YFSETQ. The ends were cut back, 0 bases at V and 6 bases at J, with 10 bases in the middle. The CDR3 reads CASSLGQGGEQYF. DNA of the CDR3: TGCGCCAGCAGCTTGGGGCAGGGCGGCGAGCAGTACTTC. The variable domain in full, completed from reference TRBV5-1 and TRBJ2-7, reads KAGVTQTPRYLIKTRGQQVTLSCSPISGHRSVSWYQQTPGQGLQFLFEYFSETQRNKGNFPGRFSGRQFSNSRSEMNVSTLELGDSALYLCASSLGQGGEQYFGPGTRLTVT.

The rearrangement joins TRBV11-1 to TRBJ1-5, with 9 bases fitting TRBD1. The CDR3 runs 13 residues. V shed 4 bases and J 7 bases; nucleotides not matched to a gene: 2. Germline loops: CDR1 SGHAT, CDR2 FQDESV (reference sequence). This CDR3 reads CASSSTGGQPQHF. The CDR3 region has the DNA TGTGCCAGCAGCTCAACAGGGGGCCAGCCCCAGCATTTT.